These 6 T cell receptor beta chains share one sample of origin, sequenced in a study of CD8 T cells in Susac syndrome. The authors reverse transcribed roughly 0.5 to 1 ug RNA with random hexamers. TCRdb itself ran the immunoSEQ multiplex PCR reads through MiXCR, one entry per CDR3 protein. The table includes roughly 120,000 distinct CDR3 sequences, 94% detected once. The sample was CD4+ T cells from PBMCs. The receptors stem from a human donor with multiple sclerosis.

The rearrangement joins TRBV19 to TRBJ2-4, with D perhaps matching TRBD1 (6 bases). Trimming left V 8 bases short and J 6 bases short, with 8 bases between. Germline-derived CDR1 and CDR2 are LNHDA and SQIVND (reference sequence). This CDR3 is 11 amino acids long. The CDR3 reads CASGGPNIQYF. DNA of the CDR3: TGTGCCAGTGGGGGCCCAAACATTCAGTACTTC. Variable domain in full (rest from reference TRBV19 and TRBJ2-4): DGGITQSPKYLFRKEGQNVTLSCEQNLNHDAMYWYRQDPGQGLRLIYYSQIVNDFQKGDIAEGYSVSREKKESFPLTVTSAQKNPTAFYLCASGGPNIQYFGAGTRLSVL.

The chain carries TRBV5-1 and TRBJ2-1; D may be TRBD2 (5 bases). The CDR3 is made up of 14 amino acids. Germline V gene data show CDR1 as SGHRS and CDR2 as YFSETQ. Trimming removed 4 bases from V and 4 bases from J, with 12 bases in between. Here the CDR3 reads CASSPSDSYNEQFF. The CDR3 nucleotides are TGCGCCAGCAGCCCTTCGGACTCTTACAATGAGCAGTTCTTC.

This chain joins TRBV3-1 and TRBJ1-2; the match to TRBD1 covers 9 bases. The CDR3 covers 15 residues. V shed 4 bases, J shed 6 bases, and the junction held 9 bases outside the gene matches. The V gene's germline CDR1 is LGHDT and CDR2 YNNKEL (reference sequence). The CDR3 DNA follows: TGTGCCAGCAGCCGCCCGCTGGGACAGGGCGATGGCTACACCTTC. This sequence encodes CASSRPLGQGDGYTF.

This clonotype was seen a single time. This rearrangement joins TRBV15 to TRBJ2-5; maybe TRBD1 (5 bases). The CDR3 loop spans 14 amino acids. The V gene lost 0 bases and the J gene lost 4 bases, with 9 bases spanning the gap. The germline gives CDR1 LNHNV, CDR2 YYDKDF (reference sequence). The DNA of the CDR3 is TGTGCCACCAGCAGAGATCAGGGCGGAGAGACCCAGTACTTC. As protein: CATSRDQGGETQYF.

The gene calls are TRBV7-2 and TRBJ1-1, with D tentatively TRBD1 (5 bases). This CDR3 is built from 13 residues. Trimming stripped 3 bases from V and 10 bases from J, with 15 bases between. The V gene's germline CDR1 is SGHTA and CDR2 FQGNSA. CDR3 amino acids: CASSFPGGIVAFF. The CDR3 DNA is TGTGCCAGCAGCTTTCCGGGGGGGATCGTAGCTTTCTTT. Full variable domain (outside the CDR3, taken from reference TRBV7-2 and TRBJ1-1): GAGVSQSPSNKVTEKGKDVELRCDPISGHTALYWYRQSLGQGLEFLIYFQGNSAPDKSGLPSDRFSAERTGGSVSTLTIQRTQQEDSAVYLCASSFPGGIVAFFGQGTRLTVV.

This rearrangement joins TRBV6-5 to TRBJ2-2, with D hard to call. The CDR3 has 12 amino acids. V was shortened by 5 bases and J by 5 bases, with 6 bases between the two germline ends. Germline CDR1 and CDR2: MNHEY and SVGAGI. The DNA of the CDR3 is TGTGCCAGCAGTCCTAGAACCGGGGAGCTGTTTTTT. Protein product: CASSPRTGELFF.